These 14 T cell receptor beta chains originate from one sample sequenced in a study of blood T cell repertoires in COVID-19. Sequencing used immunoSEQ multiplex PCR; TCRdb keeps in-frame clones, though not all of them. The data contain fewer than 200,000 clones, just under 95% of them singletons. The sequencing sample was made of peripheral blood. These receptors came from a woman aged 50 to 60 with acute or convalescent COVID-19.

The V and J genes are TRBV3-1 (or the pseudogene TRBV3-2) and TRBJ1-1, with 8 nucleotides matching TRBD1. With 4 bases clipped from V and 5 bases from J, the junction kept 9 bases outside the gene matches. Germline values: CDR1 LGHDT, CDR2 YNNKEL (reference sequence). CDR3 size: 15 residues. CDR3 region: CASSLRTGSKTEAFF. The CDR3 bases are TGTGCCAGCAGCCTTCGGACAGGGTCAAAGACTGAAGCTTTCTTT.

V and J are TRBV11-2 and TRBJ1-1; D possibly corresponds to TRBD1 (5 bases). Per germline, CDR1 SGHAT and CDR2 FQNNGV. The CDR3 is 14 amino acids. Trimming pared 3 bases from V and 0 bases from J, leaving 8 bases between. DNA of the CDR3: TGTGCCAGCAGCTTGGGGCTAATGAACACTGAAGCTTTCTTT. It specifies CASSLGLMNTEAFF.

The chain recombines TRBV7-9 with TRBJ2-5; the D gene is possibly TRBD1 (6 bases). CDR1 is SEHNR and CDR2 is FQNEAQ in the germline V gene (reference sequence). V gave up 2 bases and J gave up 5 bases, with 18 bases separating them. The CDR3 is 16 residues long. CDR3 sequence reads: CASSLSTGTWGETQYF. CDR3 DNA: TGTGCCAGCAGCTTAAGTACAGGGACGTGGGGGGAGACCCAGTACTTC.

J is TRBJ1-1 and V is TRBV19; D is ambiguous. CDR3 size: 15 residues. V was cut by 5 bases and J by 4 bases, with 17 bases left in between. Germline assignment: CDR1 LNHDA and CDR2 SQIVND (reference sequence). In nucleotides, the CDR3 is TGTGCCAGTAGTCCTTCGGGAAGGGCTGGCACTGAAGCTTTCTTT. Encoded protein: CASSPSGRAGTEAFF.

The chain carries TRBV2 and TRBJ1-1, with D perhaps matching TRBD1 (6 bases). In germline, CDR1 is SNHLY, CDR2 FYNNEI. This CDR3 comprises 12 residues. V shed 5 bases and J shed 3 bases, with 7 bases lying between them. The CDR3: CASSWTDTEAFF. DNA of the CDR3: TGTGCCAGCAGTTGGACAGACACTGAAGCTTTCTTT.

V and J are TRBV6-5 and TRBJ2-7; D unresolved. Between the trimmed V and J ends, which lost 10 bases and 2 bases, there was a span of 12 bases. Looked up from germline, CDR1 is MNHEY and CDR2 is SVGAGI. The CDR3 has 12 amino acids. CDR3 residues: CATSYIAYEQYF. The CDR3 coding sequence is TGTGCCACCTCGTATATAGCCTACGAGCAGTACTTC.

The chain has TRBV5-1 and TRBJ1-1; D is ambiguous. The V end was cut by 4 bases, the J end by 0 bases, with 16 bases between. From germline, CDR1 is SGHRS and CDR2 YFSETQ. This CDR3 contains 16 residues. The CDR3 DNA is TGCGCCAGCAGCCCTGAGAATCCTCTGATGAACACTGAAGCTTTCTTT. As protein: CASSPENPLMNTEAFF.

The J gene is TRBJ1-1, the V gene TRBV18, with D possibly being TRBD1 (6 bases). This CDR3 contains 15 residues. V was cut by 4 bases and J by 0 bases, with 12 bases left in between. Germline-derived CDR1 and CDR2 are KGHSH and LQKENI. CDR3 nucleotide sequence: TGTGCCAGCTCACGGTCGACAGGCCTGAACACTGAAGCTTTCTTT. Its translation is CASSRSTGLNTEAFF.

The V gene is TRBV10-2, the J gene TRBJ1-4; 12 bases match TRBD1. This CDR3 spans 16 amino acids. Per the germline V gene, CDR1 is WSHSY and CDR2 is SAAADI. With 6 bases clipped from V and 7 bases from J, the junction kept 9 bases outside the gene matches. CDR3: CASRLGTGGFGEKLFF. The DNA of the CDR3 is TGCGCCAGCAGATTGGGGACAGGGGGCTTTGGTGAAAAACTGTTTTTT.

V usage is TRBV30 and J usage is TRBJ2-4; 7 nucleotides match TRBD1. CDR3 length equals 15 residues. CDR1 GTSNPN and CDR2 SVGIG come from the germline V gene (reference sequence). V lost 0 bases, J lost 6 bases, and 8 bases stayed unmatched. CDR3 in amino acids: CAWSVMRGRGNIQYF. The CDR3 DNA reads as TGTGCCTGGAGTGTAATGAGGGGGCGAGGAAACATTCAGTACTTC.

The genes are TRBV24-1 and TRBJ2-1, with 9 nucleotides matching TRBD2. The CDR3 covers 16 residues. Trimming at V came to 4 bases and at J to 7 bases, leaving 10 bases not matched to a gene. CDR1 and CDR2 (germline): KGHDR, SFDVKD. The CDR3 DNA reads TGTGCCACCAGTGACCCCCGACTAGCGGAAGGAAATGAGCAGTTCTTC. Its protein product is CATSDPRLAEGNEQFF.

J is TRBJ1-3 and V is TRBV11-2, with D hard to call. The CDR3 is made up of 14 amino acids. Germline loops: CDR1 SGHAT, CDR2 FQNNGV. V lost 5 bases to trimming and J lost 0 bases, with 8 bases between them. The CDR3 DNA follows: TGTGCCAGCAGCCAATTGAGCTCTGGAAACACCATATATTTT. Its translation: CASSQLSSGNTIYF.

The chain is built from TRBV27 and TRBJ1-1; TRBD1 aligns across 7 bases. Trimming cost V 8 bases and J 6 bases; bases outside gene matches: 12. Germline V CDR1 and CDR2: MNHEY, SMNVEV (reference sequence). This CDR3 is 14 amino acids long. The DNA for the CDR3 is TGTGCCAGCTCCCTGACCCCGACAGGGTCTGAAGCTTTCTTT. It translates to CASSLTPTGSEAFF.

The V call is TRBV7-9, the J call TRBJ2-7, with 8 bases that match TRBD1. V shed 7 bases and J 3 bases; nucleotides not matched to a gene: 8. Germline V gives CDR1 SEHNR, CDR2 FQNEAQ (reference sequence). The CDR3 has 14 residues. The CDR3 region is CASTSGTGDYEQYF. Here the CDR3 DNA reads TGTGCCAGCACCTCCGGGACAGGAGACTACGAGCAGTACTTC.